This T cell receptor beta chain was captured in a study of graft-versus-host responses after intestinal transplantation. Lymphocytes (intraepithelial and lamina propria) were released by processing the graft tissue. Data came from immunoSEQ multiplex PCR; TCRdb stores just in-frame clones and leaves some out. Of roughly 16,000 clones in the sample, about 55% were seen once. This clone was counted only a few times. What it binds is not known. Findings of the study overall: Peak GvH clone levels in circulation were associated with early post-transplant HvG declines. Allografts of patients with graft-donor T cell macrochimerism showed high graft-versus-host to host-versus-graft clone ratios. Recipient marrow held GvH clones, some first seen in ileum or blood.

CDR3 length: 13 amino acids. Trimming took off 2 bases at V and 6 bases at J, with 10 bases between the two ends. CDR1 and CDR2 (germline): MNHNY, SVGAGI (reference sequence). This sample comprised ileum tissue, obtained 524 days after transplant. This clonotype was sampled from a human patient who received an intestinal transplant, so some T cells may come from the graft donor. The chain combines TRBV6-6 with TRBJ1-2; D is perhaps TRBD1 (5 bases). The CDR3 region is CASSYLWGDGYTF. In nucleotides, the CDR3 is TGTGCCAGCAGTTACCTTTGGGGGGATGGCTACACCTTC.